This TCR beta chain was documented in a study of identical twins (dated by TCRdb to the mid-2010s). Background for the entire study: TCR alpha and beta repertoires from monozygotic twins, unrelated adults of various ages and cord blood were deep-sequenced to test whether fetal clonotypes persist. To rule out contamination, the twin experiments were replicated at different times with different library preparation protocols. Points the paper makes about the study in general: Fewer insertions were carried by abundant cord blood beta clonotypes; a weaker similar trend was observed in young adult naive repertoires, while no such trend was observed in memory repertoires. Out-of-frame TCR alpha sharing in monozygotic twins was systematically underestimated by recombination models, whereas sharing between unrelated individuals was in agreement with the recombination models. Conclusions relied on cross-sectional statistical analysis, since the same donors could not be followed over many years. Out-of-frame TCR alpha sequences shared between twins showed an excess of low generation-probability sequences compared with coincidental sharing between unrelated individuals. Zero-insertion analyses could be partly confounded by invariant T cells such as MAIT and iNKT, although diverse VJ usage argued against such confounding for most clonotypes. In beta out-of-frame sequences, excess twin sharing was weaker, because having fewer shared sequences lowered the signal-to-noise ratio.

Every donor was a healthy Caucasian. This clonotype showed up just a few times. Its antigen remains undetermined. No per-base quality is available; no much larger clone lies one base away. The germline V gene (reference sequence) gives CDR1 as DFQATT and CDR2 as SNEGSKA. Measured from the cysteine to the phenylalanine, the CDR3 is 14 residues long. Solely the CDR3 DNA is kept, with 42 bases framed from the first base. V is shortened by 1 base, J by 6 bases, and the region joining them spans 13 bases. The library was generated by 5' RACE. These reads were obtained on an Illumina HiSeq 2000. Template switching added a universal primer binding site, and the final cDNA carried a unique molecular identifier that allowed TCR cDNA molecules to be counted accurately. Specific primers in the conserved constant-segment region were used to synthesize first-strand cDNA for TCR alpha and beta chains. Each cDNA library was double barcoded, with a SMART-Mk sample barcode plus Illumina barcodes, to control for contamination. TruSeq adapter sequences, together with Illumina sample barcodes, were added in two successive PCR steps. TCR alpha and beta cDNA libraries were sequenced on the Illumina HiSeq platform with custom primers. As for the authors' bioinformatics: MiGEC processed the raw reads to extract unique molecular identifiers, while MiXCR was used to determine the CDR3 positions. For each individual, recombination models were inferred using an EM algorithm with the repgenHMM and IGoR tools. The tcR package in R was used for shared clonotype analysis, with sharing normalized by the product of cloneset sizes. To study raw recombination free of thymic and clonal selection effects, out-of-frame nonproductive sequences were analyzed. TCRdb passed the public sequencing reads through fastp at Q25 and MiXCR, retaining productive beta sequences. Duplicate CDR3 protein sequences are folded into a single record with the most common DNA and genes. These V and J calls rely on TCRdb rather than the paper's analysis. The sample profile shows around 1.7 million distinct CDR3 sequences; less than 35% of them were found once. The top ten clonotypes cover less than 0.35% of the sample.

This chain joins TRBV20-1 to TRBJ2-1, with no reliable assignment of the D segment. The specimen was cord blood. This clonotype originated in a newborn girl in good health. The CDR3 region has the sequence CSARVWQKGNEQFF. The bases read TGCAGTGCTAGAGTATGGCAGAAAGGCAATGAGCAGTTCTTC.